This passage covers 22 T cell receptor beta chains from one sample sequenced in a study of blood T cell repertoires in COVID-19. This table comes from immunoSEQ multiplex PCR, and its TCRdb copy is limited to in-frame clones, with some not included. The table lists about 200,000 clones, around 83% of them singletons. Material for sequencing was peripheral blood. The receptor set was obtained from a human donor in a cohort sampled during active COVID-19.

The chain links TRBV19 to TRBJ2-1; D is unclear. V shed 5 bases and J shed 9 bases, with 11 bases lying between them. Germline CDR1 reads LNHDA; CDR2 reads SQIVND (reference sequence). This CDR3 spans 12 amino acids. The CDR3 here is CASSPYYGEQFF. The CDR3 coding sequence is TGTGCCAGTAGTCCCTACTACGGTGAGCAGTTCTTC.

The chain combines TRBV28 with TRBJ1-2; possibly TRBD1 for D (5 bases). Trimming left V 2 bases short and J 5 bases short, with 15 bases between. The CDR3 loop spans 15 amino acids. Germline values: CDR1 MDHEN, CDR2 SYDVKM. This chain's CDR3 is CASSLKMGQGYGYTF. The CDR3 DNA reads TGTGCCAGCAGTTTAAAAATGGGCCAGGGATATGGCTACACCTTC.

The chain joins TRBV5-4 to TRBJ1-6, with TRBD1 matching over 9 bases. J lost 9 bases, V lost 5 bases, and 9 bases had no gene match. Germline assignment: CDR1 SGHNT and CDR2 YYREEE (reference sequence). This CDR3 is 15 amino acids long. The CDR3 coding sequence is TGTGCCAGCAGGGCCGGGACAGGGTTGTCTTCACCCCTCCACTTT. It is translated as CASRAGTGLSSPLHF.

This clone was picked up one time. CDR3 bases: TGTGCCAGTGTAGCGACCTACAATGAGCAGTTCTTC. It is translated as CASVATYNEQFF. The chain recombines TRBV12-3 or TRBV12-4 with TRBJ2-1, with a tentative D call TRBD2 (5 bases). With 9 bases removed from V and 2 bases from J, the gap between germline ends came to 8 bases. The CDR3 loop spans 12 amino acids.

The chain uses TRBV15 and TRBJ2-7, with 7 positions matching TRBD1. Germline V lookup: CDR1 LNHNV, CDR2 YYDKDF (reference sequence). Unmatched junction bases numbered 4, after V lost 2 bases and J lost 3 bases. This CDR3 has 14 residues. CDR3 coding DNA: TGTGCCACCAGCAGATCCCGGGACAGCTACGAGCAGTACTTC. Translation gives CATSRSRDSYEQYF. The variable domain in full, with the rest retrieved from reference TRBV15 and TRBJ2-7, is DAMVIQNPRYQVTQFGKPVTLSCSQTLNHNVMYWYQQKSSQAPKLLFHYYDKDFNNEADTPDNFQSRRPNTSFCFLDIRSPGLGDTAMYLCATSRSRDSYEQYFGPGTRLTVT.

CDR3 in DNA: TGTGCCAGCAGCCAAAGGAGCACGGGACAGGGGGCTGGGGAGCAGTACTTC. The encoded protein is CASSQRSTGQGAGEQYF. This chain joins TRBV3-1 (or the pseudogene TRBV3-2) and TRBJ2-7; TRBD1 matches at 12 bases. V shed 2 bases and J 7 bases; nucleotides not matched to a gene: 12. Germline lookup yields CDR1 LGHDT and CDR2 YNNKEL (reference sequence). This CDR3 region has 17 residues.

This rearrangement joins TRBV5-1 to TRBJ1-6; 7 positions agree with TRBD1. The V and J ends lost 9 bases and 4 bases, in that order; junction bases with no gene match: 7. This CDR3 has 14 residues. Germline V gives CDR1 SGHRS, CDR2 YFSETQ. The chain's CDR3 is CATRGEGYNSPLHF. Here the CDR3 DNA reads TGCGCCACCAGGGGGGAGGGGTATAATTCACCCCTCCACTTT.

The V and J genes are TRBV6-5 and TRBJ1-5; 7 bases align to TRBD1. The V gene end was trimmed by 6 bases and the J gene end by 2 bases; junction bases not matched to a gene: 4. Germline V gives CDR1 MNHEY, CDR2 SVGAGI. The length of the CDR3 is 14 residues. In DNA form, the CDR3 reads TGTGCCAGCAGAACAGGGGACGGCAATCAGCCCCAGCATTTT. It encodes CASRTGDGNQPQHF.

CDR3 DNA: TGTGCCAGCAGATTTACGGGGGTGGGGGATACGCAGTATTTT. Residues: CASRFTGVGDTQYF. V is TRBV28 and J is TRBJ2-3; D might be TRBD2 (6 bases). In germline, CDR1 is MDHEN, CDR2 SYDVKM. With 6 bases removed from V and 6 bases from J, the gap between germline ends came to 16 bases. The CDR3 contains 14 residues.

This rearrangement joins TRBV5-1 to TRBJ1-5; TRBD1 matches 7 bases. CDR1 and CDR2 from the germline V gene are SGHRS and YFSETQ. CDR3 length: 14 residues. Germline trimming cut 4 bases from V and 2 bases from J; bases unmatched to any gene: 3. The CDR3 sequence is CASSVTGGNQPQHF. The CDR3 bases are TGCGCCAGCAGCGTAACAGGGGGCAATCAGCCCCAGCATTTT.

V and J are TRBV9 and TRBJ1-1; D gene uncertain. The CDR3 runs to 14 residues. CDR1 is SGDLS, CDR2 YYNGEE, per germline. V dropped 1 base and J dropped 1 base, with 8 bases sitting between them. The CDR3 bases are TGTGCCAGCAGCGTATTTAGCGCGAACACTGAAGCTTTCTTT. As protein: CASSVFSANTEAFF.

The CDR3 sequence is CASSPWTGIQETQYF. CDR3 bases: TGTGCCAGCAGCCCTTGGACAGGGATACAAGAGACCCAGTACTTC. This chain joins TRBV11-3 and TRBJ2-5, with TRBD1 matching over 8 bases. The germline V gene encodes CDR1 SGHNT and CDR2 YENEEA. Trimming at V came to 5 bases and at J to 2 bases, leaving 7 bases not matched to a gene. The CDR3 has 15 amino acids.

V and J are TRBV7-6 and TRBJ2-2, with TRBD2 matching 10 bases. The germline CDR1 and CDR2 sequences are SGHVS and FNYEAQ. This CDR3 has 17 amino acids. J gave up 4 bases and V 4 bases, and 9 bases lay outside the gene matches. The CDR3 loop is CASSYQGLAATTGELFF. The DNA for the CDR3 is TGTGCCAGCAGCTATCAAGGACTAGCGGCTACCACCGGGGAGCTGTTTTTT.

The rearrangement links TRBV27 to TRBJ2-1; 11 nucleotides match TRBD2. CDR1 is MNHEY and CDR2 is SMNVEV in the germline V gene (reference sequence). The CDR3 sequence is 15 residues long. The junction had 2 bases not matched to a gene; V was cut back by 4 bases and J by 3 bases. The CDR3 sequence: CASSSLAGGYNEQFF. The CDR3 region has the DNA TGTGCCAGCAGTTCCCTAGCGGGAGGCTACAATGAGCAGTTCTTC.

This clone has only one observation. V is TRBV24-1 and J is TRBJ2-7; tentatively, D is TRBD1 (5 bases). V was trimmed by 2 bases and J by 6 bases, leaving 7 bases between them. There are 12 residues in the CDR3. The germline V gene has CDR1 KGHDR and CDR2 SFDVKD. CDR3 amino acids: CATSDYDSEQYF. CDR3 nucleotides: TGTGCCACCAGTGATTACGACAGCGAGCAGTACTTC.

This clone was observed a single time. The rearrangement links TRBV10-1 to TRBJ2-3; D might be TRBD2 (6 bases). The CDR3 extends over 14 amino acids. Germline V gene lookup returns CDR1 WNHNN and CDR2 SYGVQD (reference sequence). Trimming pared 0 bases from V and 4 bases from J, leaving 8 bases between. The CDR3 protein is CASSESSGADTQYF. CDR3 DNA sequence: TGCGCCAGCAGTGAGTCTAGCGGCGCAGATACGCAGTATTTT.

The CDR3 sequence is CASSSGDRGLTRQFF. The CDR3 DNA reads TGTGCCAGCAGCTCCGGGGACAGGGGCCTAACTCGGCAGTTCTTC. V is TRBV5-4 and J is TRBJ2-1, with 10 positions matching TRBD1. V was pared by 3 bases and J by 12 bases, with 12 bases of the junction left unmatched. The germline CDR1 and CDR2 sequences are SGHNT and YYREEE (reference sequence). This CDR3 has 15 residues.

The CDR3 region is CASSQTGGRPTDTQYF. CDR3 nucleotides: TGTGCCAGCAGTCAAACAGGGGGGCGCCCCACAGATACGCAGTATTTT. The rearrangement uses TRBV5-4 and TRBJ2-3; the match to TRBD1 covers 8 bases. CDR3 length: 16 amino acids. From germline, CDR1 is SGHNT and CDR2 YYREEE (reference sequence). V lost 5 bases, J lost 2 bases, and 10 bases stayed unmatched.

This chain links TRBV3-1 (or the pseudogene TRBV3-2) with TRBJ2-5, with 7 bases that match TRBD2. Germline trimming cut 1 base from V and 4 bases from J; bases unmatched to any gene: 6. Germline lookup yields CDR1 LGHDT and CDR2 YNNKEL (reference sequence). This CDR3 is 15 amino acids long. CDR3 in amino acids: CASSQVGGGGETQYF. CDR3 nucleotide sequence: TGTGCCAGCAGCCAAGTAGGCGGGGGAGGAGAGACCCAGTACTTC.

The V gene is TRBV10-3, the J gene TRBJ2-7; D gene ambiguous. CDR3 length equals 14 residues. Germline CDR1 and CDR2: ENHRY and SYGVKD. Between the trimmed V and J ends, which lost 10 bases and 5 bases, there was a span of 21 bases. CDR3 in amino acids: CATKAPVRIHEQYF. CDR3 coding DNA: TGTGCCACCAAAGCGCCGGTCCGTATCCACGAGCAGTACTTC.

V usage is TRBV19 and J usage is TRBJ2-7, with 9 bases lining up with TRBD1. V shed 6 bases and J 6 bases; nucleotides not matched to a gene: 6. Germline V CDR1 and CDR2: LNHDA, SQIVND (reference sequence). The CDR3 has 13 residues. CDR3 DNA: TGTGCCAGTAGGAAAAAGACAGGGGGCGAGCAGTACTTC. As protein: CASRKKTGGEQYF. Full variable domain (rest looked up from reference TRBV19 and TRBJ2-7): DGGITQSPKYLFRKEGQNVTLSCEQNLNHDAMYWYRQDPGQGLRLIYYSQIVNDFQKGDIAEGYSVSREKKESFPLTVTSAQKNPTAFYLCASRKKTGGEQYFGPGTRLTVT.

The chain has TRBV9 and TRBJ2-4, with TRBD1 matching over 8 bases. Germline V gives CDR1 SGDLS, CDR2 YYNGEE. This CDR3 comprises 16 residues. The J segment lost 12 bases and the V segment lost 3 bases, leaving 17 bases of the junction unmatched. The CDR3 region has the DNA TGTGCCAGCAGCGCTCGGGACAGGTTGGCCCCAGCAACTCAGTACTTC. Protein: CASSARDRLAPATQYF.